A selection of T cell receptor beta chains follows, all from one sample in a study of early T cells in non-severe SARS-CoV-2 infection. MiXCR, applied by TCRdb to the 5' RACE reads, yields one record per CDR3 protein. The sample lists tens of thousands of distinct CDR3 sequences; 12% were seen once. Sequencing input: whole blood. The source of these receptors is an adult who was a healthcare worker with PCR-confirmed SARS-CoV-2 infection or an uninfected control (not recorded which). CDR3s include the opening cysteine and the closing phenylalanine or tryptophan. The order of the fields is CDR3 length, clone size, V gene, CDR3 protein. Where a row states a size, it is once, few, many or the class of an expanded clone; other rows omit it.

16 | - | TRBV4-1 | CASSQDTGDSNQPQHF
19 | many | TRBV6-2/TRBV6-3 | CASSYMWAANTRSSYEQYF
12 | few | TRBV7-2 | CASSRSGGEQFF
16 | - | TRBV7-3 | CASSFYSGADTGELFF
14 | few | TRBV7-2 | CASSRWDTSYEQYF
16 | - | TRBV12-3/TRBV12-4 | CASRQGTAQAIETQYF
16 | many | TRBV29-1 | CSVEGSPGQLNTEAFF
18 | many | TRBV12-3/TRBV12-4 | CASSPTGQGVYGANVLTF
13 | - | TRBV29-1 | CSVGRTGTEKLFF
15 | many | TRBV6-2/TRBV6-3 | CASSYKTGSRGELFF
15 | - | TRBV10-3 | CAIRGNQEGTDTQYF
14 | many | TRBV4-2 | CASSQEPMNTEAFF
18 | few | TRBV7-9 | CASSSYRDRGTRGNTIYF
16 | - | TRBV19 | CASTPPGFYSNQPQHF
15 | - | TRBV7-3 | CASSTNGQWNSPLHF
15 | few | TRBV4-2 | CASSPIGQGGYEQYF
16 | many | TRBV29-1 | CSAGTSAQGNTDTQYF